The clone carrying this TCR beta chain has more than one count but fewer than ten. Its target is not known. These data come from a study of early T cells in non-severe SARS-CoV-2 infection. Looking at the study overall: Chains were not paired, and sequencing was done on bulk RNA from unsorted whole blood.

Germline V gene sequence: CDR1 ENHRY, CDR2 SYGVKD. The germline V and J ends were trimmed by 2 bases and 7 bases, with 3 bases remaining between them. This CDR3 has 12 residues. Unique molecular identifiers (one per individual cDNA molecule) were attached. TCRdb reprocessed the 5' RACE reads via MiXCR and lists one record per CDR3 protein. Here the sample spans about 57,000 distinct CDR3 sequences, approximately 12% being singletons. Study results and limitations: There was a bias toward anti-spike CD8 responses in VDJdb matching, which missed private and CD4 specificities.

The sequence was collected from an adult who was a healthcare worker with PCR-confirmed SARS-CoV-2 infection or an uninfected control (not recorded which). The genes are TRBV10-3 and TRBJ1-6; D remains ambiguous. The sample was whole blood. The CDR3, as DNA: TGTGCCATCAGTGAGGGCAATTCACCCCTCCACTTT. It codes for CAISEGNSPLHF.